The sequence of this T cell receptor (beta chain) was determined in a study of cytomegalovirus exposure and HLA in healthy donors. Per germline, CDR1 MNHNY and CDR2 SVGAGI (reference sequence). The CDR3 runs 14 residues. The PCR used 60 Vbeta and 13 Jbeta primers. Authors' processing steps: Later, an analysis found 65 million to 85 million unique TCR beta chains, and about 10 million of these were shared. Sequenced by immunoSEQ multiplex PCR; TCRdb stores in-frame clones only, minus some. The D gene and trimming were derived from the DNA, and the V and J assignments and clone size from that table. Of 90,000 to 140,000 clones listed, about 83% are singletons.

This clonotype originated in a man younger than 35 in good health and CMV-seronegative. The sample taken for sequencing was PBMCs. The genes are TRBV6-6 and TRBJ2-5; 7 bases map to TRBD1. The DNA end is a closer match to TRBJ2-7, so the J assignment may be wrong. DNA for the CDR3: TGTGCCAGCAGTAGGCCAGGGGGAGTCTACGAGCAGTACTTC. This encodes CASSRPGGVYEQYF.